These 15 T cell receptor beta chains originate from one sample sequenced in a study of immune evolution from preneoplasia to lung adenocarcinoma. Clones were read by immunoSEQ multiplex PCR, and TCRdb kept only the in-frame ones, dropping some. The sample contains about 1,600 clones, roughly 21% of which appear only once. Sequencing was carried out using FFPE invasive lung adenocarcinoma tissue. The receptors here all came from a person aged 45-69 years with lung adenocarcinoma.

This chain links TRBV18 with TRBJ1-2; 11 nucleotides agree with TRBD1. The V gene end was trimmed by 3 bases and the J gene end by 2 bases; junction bases not matched to a gene: 2. The CDR3 consists of 15 residues. Germline V gene data show CDR1 as KGHSH and CDR2 as LQKENI. The CDR3 region is CASSPGTGGNYGYTF. Here the CDR3 DNA reads TGTGCCAGCTCACCCGGGACAGGGGGGAACTATGGCTACACCTTC.

The chain links TRBV10-3 to TRBJ2-1; TRBD2 might be the D (5 bases). Germline assignment: CDR1 ENHRY and CDR2 SYGVKD. This CDR3 is built from 15 residues. Deletions cut 6 bases from V and 7 bases from J, with 19 bases between. CDR3 DNA sequence: TGTGCCATCAGCTCAGCACGGGCTAGCAAGAATGAGCAGTTCTTC. As protein: CAISSARASKNEQFF.

This clone has more than one count but fewer than ten. CDR3 loop: CSVDTTSGRSNEQFF. The CDR3, as DNA: TGCAGCGTCGACACGACTAGCGGGAGAAGCAATGAGCAGTTCTTC. V usage is TRBV29-1 and J usage is TRBJ2-1, with TRBD2 matching over 12 bases. CDR3 length: 15 amino acids. Germline assignment: CDR1 SQVTM and CDR2 ANQGSEA. Germline trimming cut 6 bases from V and 6 bases from J; bases unmatched to any gene: 9.

V and J are TRBV6-4 and TRBJ1-2; tentative D call: TRBD1 (6 bases). Trimming removed 4 bases at V and 8 bases at J, with 17 bases between. The germline V gene has CDR1 MRHNA and CDR2 SNTAGT. CDR3 length equals 14 residues. The chain's CDR3 is CASSVAGGAEGYTF. Written as DNA, the CDR3 is TGTGCCAGCAGTGTGGCCGGGGGCGCAGAAGGCTACACCTTC.

The chain has TRBV5-1 and TRBJ2-5; D gene uncertain. The CDR3 has 13 amino acids. V lost 5 bases and J 1 base, leaving 9 bases between the germline ends. CDR1 is SGHRS and CDR2 is YFSETQ in the germline V gene. CDR3 nucleotide sequence: TGCGCCAGCAGGGGCTCAGCCCAAGAGACCCAGTACTTC. It codes for CASRGSAQETQYF.

The rearrangement uses TRBV14 and TRBJ2-2; no firm D call. The CDR3 has 15 residues. Germline-derived CDR1 and CDR2 are SGHDN and FVKESK. V lost 0 bases, J lost 3 bases, and 8 bases lay in between. CDR3 residues: CASSQDIGDTGELFF. DNA of the CDR3: TGTGCCAGCAGCCAAGATATTGGGGACACCGGGGAGCTGTTTTTT.

The sample holds a few counts of this clone. The CDR3 reads CASSQDRSSYGYTF. In nucleotides, the CDR3 is TGTGCCAGCAGCCAGGACAGATCCTCCTATGGCTACACCTTC. The chain couples TRBV14 to TRBJ1-2; tentative D call: TRBD1 (6 bases). CDR1 is SGHDN, CDR2 FVKESK, per germline. V was cut by 3 bases and J by 4 bases, with 12 bases left in between. This CDR3 is 14 amino acids long. The whole variable domain, filled in from reference TRBV14 and TRBJ1-2, reads EAGVTQFPSHSVIEKGQTVTLRCDPISGHDNLYWYRRVMGKEIKFLLHFVKESKQDESGMPNNRFLAERTGGTYSTLKVQPAELEDSGVYFCASSQDRSSYGYTFGSGTRLTVV.

The chain couples TRBV6-1 to TRBJ2-5; D is undetermined. This CDR3 has 13 amino acids. Germline V lookup: CDR1 MNHNS, CDR2 SASEGT. V dropped 2 bases and J dropped 5 bases, with 9 bases sitting between them. CDR3 sequence: CASSEQLLETQYF. In DNA, the CDR3 is TGTGCCAGCAGTGAACAGCTTCTGGAGACCCAGTACTTC.

This clone was recorded a few times. This rearrangement joins TRBV5-6 to TRBJ2-2; D tentatively fits TRBD1 or TRBD2 (5 bases each). CDR3 length: 17 residues. From germline, CDR1 is SGHDT and CDR2 YYEEEE. Trimming shortened V by 4 bases and J by 1 base, and 17 bases separated the two germline ends. CDR3 region: CASSLAGWGENTGELFF. CDR3 sequence (DNA): TGTGCCAGCAGCCTAGCAGGGTGGGGAGAGAACACCGGGGAGCTGTTTTTT.

The chain combines TRBV6-4 with TRBJ2-3, with 8 bases lining up with TRBD2. Trimming at V came to 9 bases and at J to 6 bases, leaving 11 bases not matched to a gene. In germline, CDR1 is MRHNA, CDR2 SNTAGT. The CDR3 is 14 residues long. This chain's CDR3 is CASSDGAGADTQYF. The CDR3 nucleotides read TGTGCCAGTTCAGATGGAGCGGGAGCTGATACGCAGTATTTT.

V usage is TRBV30 and J usage is TRBJ2-7, with D maybe TRBD2 (7 bases). Germline loops: CDR1 GTSNPN, CDR2 SVGIG (reference sequence). The CDR3 consists of 14 residues. The germline V and J ends were trimmed by 2 bases and 2 bases, with 13 bases remaining between them. CDR3 bases: TGTGCCTGGAGTAGGGGGGGGCTAGCCTACGAGCAGTACTTC. Residues: CAWSRGGLAYEQYF. Variable domain in full (rest from reference TRBV30 and TRBJ2-7): SQTIHQWPATLVQPVGSPLSLECTVEGTSNPNLYWYRQAAGRGLQLLFYSVGIGQISSEVPQNLSASRPQDRQFILSSKKLLLSDSGFYLCAWSRGGLAYEQYFGPGTRLTVT.

This sequence joins TRBV5-1 and TRBJ2-2; 10 nucleotides align to TRBD2. Germline V gives CDR1 SGHRS, CDR2 YFSETQ. CDR3 length: 17 residues. The ends lost 6 bases at V and 0 bases at J; junction bases unmatched: 8. Written as DNA, the CDR3 is TGCGCCAGCACAAAGACAGCGGGAGGGTCGAACACCGGGGAGCTGTTTTTT. This encodes CASTKTAGGSNTGELFF. Combining the CDR3 with reference TRBV5-1 and TRBJ2-2 gives the whole variable domain KAGVTQTPRYLIKTRGQQVTLSCSPISGHRSVSWYQQTPGQGLQFLFEYFSETQRNKGNFPGRFSGRQFSNSRSEMNVSTLELGDSALYLCASTKTAGGSNTGELFFGEGSRLTVL.

The chain is built from TRBV4-1 and TRBJ2-7; D gene ambiguous. The V end was cut by 4 bases, the J end by 3 bases, with 13 bases between. Germline CDR1 and CDR2: MGHRA and YSYEKL. The CDR3 length is 14 residues. The CDR3 DNA follows: TGCGCCAGCAGCCGAGAAGAAGGGAACTACGAGCAGTACTTC. Amino acids: CASSREEGNYEQYF.

The CDR3 loop is CASSTRTGHHQPQHF. The CDR3 DNA follows: TGTGCCAGCAGTACCCGAACCGGGCATCATCAGCCCCAGCATTTT. This sequence joins TRBV2 and TRBJ1-5; D not resolved. Germline CDR1 and CDR2: SNHLY and FYNNEI. This CDR3 contains 15 residues. Trimming pared 5 bases from V and 5 bases from J, leaving 16 bases between.

This chain uses TRBV5-1 with TRBJ2-2; 8 bases are shared with TRBD2. V trimming: 4 bases; J trimming: 0 bases; junction bases outside the gene matches: 5. The CDR3 covers 16 residues. CDR1 and CDR2 (germline): SGHRS, YFSETQ. The DNA for the CDR3 is TGCGCCAGCAGCGGAACTAGCGGAACGAACACCGGGGAGCTGTTTTTT. Translation gives CASSGTSGTNTGELFF. The complete variable domain, with remaining parts taken from reference TRBV5-1 and TRBJ2-2, reads KAGVTQTPRYLIKTRGQQVTLSCSPISGHRSVSWYQQTPGQGLQFLFEYFSETQRNKGNFPGRFSGRQFSNSRSEMNVSTLELGDSALYLCASSGTSGTNTGELFFGEGSRLTVL.